The 3 T cell receptor beta chains listed next were all sequenced from one sample in a study of shared clonotypes between healthy human individuals. The method was immunoSEQ multiplex PCR; TCRdb's version includes in-frame clones alone and lacks a portion of them. Among about 480,000 clones listed, about 75% were seen once. Sequencing was done on a sample of PBMCs. The receptors were gathered from a woman between 40 and 50 years old in good health. Some clones in this sample may be carry-over from other donors' samples.

The chain has TRBV30 and TRBJ2-3; TRBD2 matches 7 bases. J lost 2 bases, V lost 7 bases, and 6 bases had no gene match. The germline CDR1 and CDR2 sequences are GTSNPN and SVGIG (reference sequence). The CDR3 sequence is 13 residues long. DNA for the CDR3: TGTGCCTCCACGACTAGCATCACAGATACGCAGTATTTT. Its protein product is CASTTSITDTQYF.

The genes are TRBV2 and TRBJ2-1; a weak D match, TRBD2 (6 bases). V was cut by 7 bases and J by 0 bases, with 13 bases left in between. The CDR3 is 15 amino acids. Germline V lookup: CDR1 SNHLY, CDR2 FYNNEI. This chain's CDR3 is CASKVGGNSYNEQFF. The CDR3 DNA follows: TGTGCCAGCAAGGTGGGAGGAAACTCCTACAATGAGCAGTTCTTC.

V gene TRBV9 combines with J gene TRBJ2-7, with 7 bases fitting TRBD2. V shed 2 bases and J 6 bases; nucleotides not matched to a gene: 5. Germline V gene sequence: CDR1 SGDLS, CDR2 YYNGEE. The CDR3 has 13 residues. The CDR3 loop reads CASSVMTSSEQYF. CDR3 nucleotide sequence: TGTGCCAGCAGCGTGATGACTAGCTCCGAGCAGTACTTC.